This TCR beta chain was captured in a study of blood T cell repertoires in COVID-19. Study in general: The samples span acute and convalescent COVID-19 from the United States, Italy and Spain. PBMCs, B-cell-depleted T cells, or T cells were the source of the cDNA or gDNA that made up the material.

Clones were read by immunoSEQ multiplex PCR, and TCRdb kept only the in-frame ones, dropping some. In the table there are about 100,000 clones, roughly nine tenths of which are singletons. J gave up 0 bases and V 4 bases, and 4 bases lay outside the gene matches. This CDR3 comprises 16 residues. Per the germline V gene, CDR1 is MGHRA and CDR2 is YSYEKL. The specimen sequenced was peripheral blood. The receptor was isolated from a man aged 50-59 years with active COVID-19. The chain recombines TRBV4-1 with TRBJ2-1; 9 positions match TRBD2. CDR3 region: CASSLAGASSYNEQFF. CDR3 nucleotides: TGCGCCAGCAGCCTAGCGGGGGCGAGCTCCTACAATGAGCAGTTCTTC.